One and the same sample provided the 22 T cell receptor beta chains below, sequenced in a study of cytomegalovirus exposure and HLA in healthy donors. The PCR contained 60 Vbeta and 13 Jbeta primers. Only in-frame clones appear in the TCRdb table, and some are missing; sequencing was by immunoSEQ multiplex PCR. Here the sample table reports fewer than 85,000 clones. The sequenced sample was PBMCs. The source is a man aged 25 to 45 in good health and CMV-seronegative.

This sequence joins TRBV5-1 and TRBJ1-5, with D uncertain. V lost 0 bases, J lost 4 bases, and 5 bases lay in between. CDR1 is SGHRS and CDR2 is YFSETQ in the germline V gene. CDR3 length: 13 residues. The DNA of the CDR3 is TGCGCCAGCAGCTTGGATCCTAATCAGCCCCAGCATTTT. It translates to CASSLDPNQPQHF.

V is TRBV7-2 and J is TRBJ1-2, with D perhaps TRBD1 (6 bases). Germline loops: CDR1 SGHTA, CDR2 FQGNSA. The CDR3 spans 13 residues. The V gene lost 4 bases and the J gene lost 6 bases, with 12 bases spanning the gap. The CDR3 DNA follows: TGTGCCAGCAGCTCGTACAGGGATGATGGCTACACCTTC. As protein: CASSSYRDDGYTF.

The rearrangement uses TRBV4-1 and TRBJ2-2, with D hard to call. The germline V gene has CDR1 MGHRA and CDR2 YSYEKL. This CDR3 comprises 14 residues. V shed 5 bases and J shed 1 base, with 8 bases lying between them. CDR3 region: CASSLGVNTGELFF. In DNA form, the CDR3 reads TGCGCCAGCAGCTTAGGAGTGAACACCGGGGAGCTGTTTTTT.

The chain employs TRBV14 and TRBJ1-4; no definite D call. CDR3 length equals 17 residues. V lost 5 bases and J 8 bases, leaving 24 bases between the germline ends. Per germline, CDR1 SGHDN and CDR2 FVKESK. The CDR3 nucleotides read TGTGCCAGCAGCTCCACTCTGCCGGGGTCCCCGGGCGAAAAACTGTTTTTT. Its translation is CASSSTLPGSPGEKLFF.

This chain links TRBV9 with TRBJ1-2; the D is unclear. CDR3 length: 19 amino acids. Trimming took off 3 bases at V and 3 bases at J, with 27 bases between the two ends. CDR1 and CDR2 from the germline V gene are SGDLS and YYNGEE. The CDR3 loop is CASSASRGAVSNVHYGYTF. CDR3 DNA: TGTGCCAGCAGCGCATCCCGGGGAGCGGTCTCAAACGTTCACTATGGCTACACCTTC.

This CDR3 reads CSPLNVAKNIQYF. The CDR3 DNA reads TGCAGCCCTCTAAATGTGGCCAAAAACATTCAGTACTTC. The rearrangement uses TRBV29-1 and TRBJ2-4; the D is unclear. The CDR3 covers 13 residues. Germline loops: CDR1 SQVTM, CDR2 ANQGSEA. V dropped 8 bases and J dropped 1 base, with 12 bases sitting between them.

This chain joins TRBV7-9 and TRBJ2-7; 7 positions agree with TRBD1. The CDR3 is 14 residues long. The germline V gene has CDR1 SEHNR and CDR2 FQNEAQ (reference sequence). V gave up 5 bases and J gave up 4 bases; unmatched junction bases: 8. The CDR3: CASSKTGTEYEQYF. The CDR3 nucleotides read TGTGCCAGCAGCAAGACCGGGACAGAATACGAGCAGTACTTC.

The rearrangement joins TRBV15 to TRBJ2-1, with 10 bases matching TRBD2. V was clipped by 1 base and J by 3 bases; unmatched bases: 15. CDR3 length: 20 residues. Germline loops: CDR1 LNHNV, CDR2 YYDKDF (reference sequence). Here the CDR3 DNA reads TGTGCCACCAGCAGAGTAGGAGGGACTAGCGAGAGTTGGAGCTACAATGAGCAGTTCTTC. This gives the protein CATSRVGGTSESWSYNEQFF. The full variable domain, rest sourced from reference TRBV15 and TRBJ2-1, is DAMVIQNPRYQVTQFGKPVTLSCSQTLNHNVMYWYQQKSSQAPKLLFHYYDKDFNNEADTPDNFQSRRPNTSFCFLDIRSPGLGDTAMYLCATSRVGGTSESWSYNEQFFGPGTRLTVL.

In the case of this clone: At one boundary the junction diverges from the germline segment, which might be a read error. The chain combines TRBV18 with TRBJ1-6; a weak D match, TRBD1 (6 bases). In germline, CDR1 is KGHSH, CDR2 LQKENI. The CDR3 runs to 14 residues. The CDR3 DNA sequence: TGTGCCAGCTCACCGACAAAGGGGGATTCACCCCTCTACTTT. Amino acid sequence: CASSPTKGDSPLYF.

The chain employs TRBV6-6 and TRBJ1-4, with 8 nucleotides matching TRBD1. This CDR3 spans 12 amino acids. Per the germline V gene, CDR1 is MNHNY and CDR2 is SVGAGI (reference sequence). V gave up 8 bases and J gave up 7 bases; unmatched junction bases: 3. The CDR3 DNA follows: TGTGCCAGCGGACAGGGTGGTGAAAAACTGTTTTTT. Translation: CASGQGGEKLFF.

The chain couples TRBV5-6 to TRBJ2-7; TRBD1 aligns across 9 bases. Germline CDR1 reads SGHDT; CDR2 reads YYEEEE. The CDR3 consists of 15 residues. The V and J ends lost 4 bases and 5 bases, in that order; junction bases with no gene match: 10. The CDR3 nucleotides read TGTGCCAGCAGCCCGTGGGACAGGGTCGGCCACGAGCAGTACTTC. It is translated as CASSPWDRVGHEQYF. The complete variable domain, with remaining parts taken from reference TRBV5-6 and TRBJ2-7, reads DAGVTQSPTHLIKTRGQQVTLRCSPKSGHDTVSWYQQALGQGPQFIFQYYEEEERQRGNFPDRFSGHQFPNYSSELNVNALLLGDSALYLCASSPWDRVGHEQYFGPGTRLTVT.

The chain uses TRBV28 and TRBJ1-1; 7 bases line up with TRBD1. Germline V lookup: CDR1 MDHEN, CDR2 SYDVKM. The CDR3 is made up of 13 amino acids. The V and J ends lost 8 bases and 7 bases, in that order; junction bases with no gene match: 10. CDR3 bases: TGTGCCAGCTCCATTGGGACAGCGGATGAAGCTTTCTTT. As protein: CASSIGTADEAFF.

J is TRBJ2-7 and V is TRBV5-1; D might be TRBD2 (6 bases). CDR3 length: 13 amino acids. The V and J ends lost 6 bases and 7 bases respectively, with 17 bases between them. Per the germline V gene, CDR1 is SGHRS and CDR2 is YFSETQ. The CDR3 spells CASTTVVGREQYF. The CDR3 nucleotides are TGCGCCAGCACTACTGTGGTCGGGAGAGAGCAGTACTTC.

This clone registers medium-sized by frequency. V gene TRBV30 combines with J gene TRBJ2-3, with a tentative D call TRBD1 (5 bases). Between the trimmed V and J ends, which lost 7 bases and 3 bases, there was a span of 8 bases. The CDR3 totals 11 residues. The V gene's germline CDR1 is GTSNPN and CDR2 SVGIG (reference sequence). CDR3 protein: CASGQTDTQYF. DNA for the CDR3: TGTGCCTCCGGACAAACAGATACGCAGTATTTT.

V and J are TRBV28 and TRBJ2-4; D might be TRBD1 (5 bases). This CDR3 contains 17 residues. Germline assignment: CDR1 MDHEN and CDR2 SYDVKM. V gave up 6 bases and J gave up 8 bases, with 26 bases separating them. CDR3 DNA: TGTGCCAGCAGCACTCCCAGGGTCGTAGCCTCCAGGTACATTCAGTACTTC. It yields the protein CASSTPRVVASRYIQYF.

J is TRBJ2-1 and V is TRBV11-3, with 10 bases that match TRBD2. This CDR3 spans 16 amino acids. The germline V gene has CDR1 SGHNT and CDR2 YENEEA. V was pared by 7 bases and J by 4 bases, with 10 bases of the junction left unmatched. DNA for the CDR3: TGTGCCAGCATCCTAGCGGGAGCGGGATTTTACAATGAGCAGTTCTTC. It encodes CASILAGAGFYNEQFF.

On this clone itself: The same CDR3 can be traced to other DNA sequences in this sample. V usage is TRBV29-1 and J usage is TRBJ2-1; 8 nucleotides line up with TRBD2. V was pared by 3 bases and J by 2 bases, with 3 bases of the junction left unmatched. CDR3 length: 14 residues. Per the germline V gene, CDR1 is SQVTM and CDR2 is ANQGSEA. The chain's CDR3 is CSVESGLAYNEQFF. As DNA, the CDR3 is TGCAGCGTTGAGTCGGGACTAGCCTACAATGAGCAGTTCTTC.

This rearrangement joins TRBV5-4 to TRBJ1-1; possible D gene TRBD1, 5 bases. The CDR3 has 15 amino acids. CDR1 and CDR2 (germline): SGHNT, YYREEE (reference sequence). Trimming shortened V by 4 bases and J by 4 bases, and 17 bases separated the two germline ends. The CDR3 bases are TGTGCCAGCAGCCCTCTTATGGGGAGGGGCACTGAAGCTTTCTTT. This sequence encodes CASSPLMGRGTEAFF.

The chain is built from TRBV7-9 and TRBJ2-7; D not certain. Germline lookup yields CDR1 SEHNR and CDR2 FQNEAQ (reference sequence). This CDR3 is built from 13 residues. The V and J ends lost 5 bases and 0 bases respectively, with 8 bases between them. CDR3 loop: CASSPSGSYEQYF. CDR3 nucleotides: TGTGCCAGCAGCCCCTCGGGCTCCTACGAGCAGTACTTC.

The gene calls are TRBV11-3 and TRBJ2-7; 9 nucleotides match TRBD2. V was clipped by 1 base and J by 3 bases; unmatched bases: 4. The CDR3 consists of 15 residues. Germline CDR1 is SGHNT and CDR2 is YENEEA. CDR3 DNA: TGTGCCAGCAGCTTAGGCGGGAGGGAGAGCTACGAGCAGTACTTC. Its translation: CASSLGGRESYEQYF.

This chain connects TRBV30 to TRBJ1-1; 8 nucleotides agree with TRBD1. This CDR3 is built from 14 residues. Germline CDR1 is GTSNPN and CDR2 is SVGIG (reference sequence). The ends lost 2 bases at V and 5 bases at J; junction bases unmatched: 7. CDR3 residues: CAWSSQGADTEAFF. DNA of the CDR3: TGTGCCTGGAGTTCTCAGGGGGCAGATACTGAAGCTTTCTTT.

This chain links TRBV28 with TRBJ2-4, with D maybe TRBD2 (6 bases). The CDR3 length is 14 residues. From germline, CDR1 is MDHEN and CDR2 SYDVKM. The germline V and J ends were trimmed by 4 bases and 6 bases, with 13 bases remaining between them. The CDR3 sequence is CASSSAGTGNIQYF. CDR3 DNA: TGTGCCAGCAGTTCGGCCGGGACTGGAAACATTCAGTACTTC.